What follows are 25 T cell receptor beta chains derived from one specimen sequenced in a study of beta chain features in type 1 diabetes. Of the isolated RNA, all was reverse transcribed, and so the sequenced material was expressed TCRB transcripts. TCRdb's table, derived via immunoSEQ multiplex PCR, lists solely in-frame clones and lacks some. This sample has approximately 250,000 clones, with 9.5% to 13% found just once. Whole-study results and caveats: People with Type 1 diabetes carried modestly yet significantly shorter TCRB CDR3s in all four CD4+ subsets.

No antigen is known for these receptors. Material for sequencing was naive CD4+ T cells from blood. The receptors stem from a man younger than 45 with type 1 diabetes.

The chain is built from TRBV2 and TRBJ1-2; 11 bases are shared with TRBD1. J was trimmed by 3 bases and V by 7 bases; bases with no gene match: 4. Germline CDR1 reads SNHLY; CDR2 reads FYNNEI. The CDR3 covers 14 residues. The CDR3 sequence: CASNRDRGDYGYTF. CDR3 sequence (DNA): TGTGCCAGCAACCGGGACAGGGGGGACTATGGCTACACCTTC.

This clone was seen a handful of times. The chain couples TRBV5-1 to TRBJ2-7; D uncertain. This CDR3 region has 11 residues. Trimming stripped 3 bases from V and 2 bases from J, with 3 bases between. The V gene's germline CDR1 is SGHRS and CDR2 YFSETQ. CDR3 coding DNA: TGCGCCAGCAGCTCAGCCTACGAGCAGTACTTC. Residues: CASSSAYEQYF.

This clone turned up a few times. The gene calls are TRBV9 and TRBJ2-5; possibly TRBD1 for D (6 bases). CDR1 is SGDLS and CDR2 is YYNGEE in the germline V gene. With 0 bases removed from V and 3 bases from J, the gap between germline ends came to 9 bases. The CDR3 length is 14 residues. For the CDR3, the DNA is TGTGCCAGCAGCGTAGGGACAGCAAAAGAGACCCAGTACTTC. Residues: CASSVGTAKETQYF.

The rearrangement links TRBV6-5 to TRBJ2-3, with D perhaps matching TRBD1 (6 bases). The CDR3 extends over 14 amino acids. The germline CDR1 and CDR2 sequences are MNHEY and SVGAGI. Trimming left V 5 bases short and J 4 bases short, with 13 bases between. The CDR3 protein is CASSIQQGPDTQYF. In nucleotides, the CDR3 is TGTGCCAGCAGTATACAACAGGGTCCAGATACGCAGTATTTT.

This clone has only a few counts. This chain connects TRBV2 to TRBJ1-1; TRBD1 aligns across 7 bases. The J segment lost 4 bases and the V segment lost 6 bases, leaving 5 bases of the junction unmatched. In germline, CDR1 is SNHLY, CDR2 FYNNEI. This CDR3 spans 13 amino acids. DNA for the CDR3: TGTGCCAGCAGCCGGACAGGACGCACTGAAGCTTTCTTT. This sequence encodes CASSRTGRTEAFF.

The chain combines TRBV6-6 with TRBJ2-7; 9 bases line up with TRBD1. The CDR3 covers 13 residues. Looked up from germline, CDR1 is MNHNY and CDR2 is SVGAGI (reference sequence). V dropped 4 bases and J dropped 6; count of bases not matched to a gene: 4. The CDR3 region is CASSSNRGREQYF. CDR3 coding DNA: TGTGCCAGCAGTTCAAACAGGGGGCGCGAGCAGTACTTC.

This chain uses TRBV5-1 with TRBJ2-5; TRBD1 agrees at 7 bases. This CDR3 is 15 amino acids long. The J segment lost 2 bases and the V segment lost 4 bases, leaving 8 bases of the junction unmatched. Germline values: CDR1 SGHRS, CDR2 YFSETQ. As DNA, the CDR3 is TGCGCCAGCAGCGATACAGGGGCCCCACAAGAGACCCAGTACTTC. Its translation is CASSDTGAPQETQYF.

This chain connects TRBV29-1 to TRBJ1-3; D unresolved. The CDR3 consists of 12 residues. The V gene's germline CDR1 is SQVTM and CDR2 ANQGSEA. The germline V and J ends were trimmed by 6 bases and 2 bases, with 8 bases remaining between them. In nucleotides, the CDR3 is TGCAGCGTGGGAGGGCCTGGAAACACCATATATTTT. It translates to CSVGGPGNTIYF.

This clone has more than one count but fewer than ten. The chain employs TRBV5-1 and TRBJ2-3; TRBD2 matches 10 bases. The CDR3 is 18 residues long. The ends lost 0 bases at V and 2 bases at J; junction bases unmatched: 9. In germline, CDR1 is SGHRS, CDR2 YFSETQ. This CDR3 reads CASSLAELAGFLTDTQYF. DNA of the CDR3: TGCGCCAGCAGCTTGGCCGAACTAGCGGGGTTCCTCACAGATACGCAGTATTTT.

This clone was seen more than once but under ten times. The chain links TRBV11-2 to TRBJ2-5; tentatively, D is TRBD2 (5 bases). V lost 4 bases and J lost 0, with 15 bases in between. From germline, CDR1 is SGHAT and CDR2 FQNNGV. The CDR3 has 16 amino acids. CDR3 sequence reads: CASSWQPAGDQETQYF. DNA for the CDR3: TGTGCCAGCAGCTGGCAGCCCGCCGGGGACCAAGAGACCCAGTACTTC.

The chain links TRBV28 to TRBJ2-1, with TRBD1 identical over 8 bases. The CDR3 has 16 residues. Per germline, CDR1 MDHEN and CDR2 SYDVKM. J gave up 7 bases and V 6 bases, and 14 bases lay outside the gene matches. The CDR3 loop is CASSRAQGAGRNEQFF. The CDR3 DNA reads as TGTGCCAGCAGCCGGGCCCAGGGGGCAGGCAGGAATGAGCAGTTCTTC.

This rearrangement joins TRBV14 to TRBJ2-5; a possible D gene is TRBD1 (6 bases). The CDR3 extends over 13 amino acids. The V gene's germline CDR1 is SGHDN and CDR2 FVKESK. V was pared by 4 bases and J by 1 base, with 7 bases between. CDR3: CASSRQVQETQYF. The CDR3 region has the DNA TGTGCCAGCAGCCGACAGGTCCAAGAGACCCAGTACTTC.

This clone was observed a few times. The chain is built from TRBV28 and TRBJ2-7; D perhaps matches TRBD2 (6 bases). Germline V lookup: CDR1 MDHEN, CDR2 SYDVKM. Trimming left V 8 bases short and J 7 bases short, with 15 bases between. CDR3 length: 12 residues. The CDR3 reads CASGTPVLEQYF. CDR3 nucleotides: TGTGCCAGCGGGACTCCAGTACTTGAGCAGTACTTC.

The chain has TRBV10-3 and TRBJ2-3; the D gene is possibly TRBD1 (5 bases). V lost 0 bases and J 3 bases, leaving 10 bases between the germline ends. The V gene's germline CDR1 is ENHRY and CDR2 SYGVKD. The CDR3 is 15 residues long. Here the CDR3 reads CAISESQGRTDTQYF. The CDR3 nucleotides are TGTGCCATCAGTGAGTCCCAGGGAAGAACAGATACGCAGTATTTT.

This clone was counted only a few times. The CDR3 DNA follows: TGTGCCAGCAGTTTTCGGAGGAAGCACGAGCAGTACTTC. It translates to CASSFRRKHEQYF. The rearrangement uses TRBV28 and TRBJ2-7; tentative D call: TRBD2 (5 bases). Germline V gene lookup returns CDR1 MDHEN and CDR2 SYDVKM. V was trimmed by 3 bases and J by 5 bases, leaving 11 bases between them. The length of the CDR3 is 13 residues.

This clone showed up just a few times. The V and J genes are TRBV19 and TRBJ2-7, with 11 positions matching TRBD1. This CDR3 region has 14 residues. Germline lookup yields CDR1 LNHDA and CDR2 SQIVND (reference sequence). After removal of 7 bases from V and 3 bases from J, the junction contained 5 bases not matched to a gene. The CDR3 sequence: CASTAGQGDYEQYF. CDR3 sequence (DNA): TGTGCCAGTACGGCGGGACAGGGGGACTACGAGCAGTACTTC. The full variable domain, completed using reference TRBV19 and TRBJ2-7, is DGGITQSPKYLFRKEGQNVTLSCEQNLNHDAMYWYRQDPGQGLRLIYYSQIVNDFQKGDIAEGYSVSREKKESFPLTVTSAQKNPTAFYLCASTAGQGDYEQYFGPGTRLTVT.

On this clone: Distinct nucleotide sequences in the sample also encode this CDR3. This chain uses TRBV7-2 with TRBJ2-1, with 7 bases fitting TRBD2. The length of the CDR3 is 14 residues. Trimming at V came to 1 base and at J to 4 bases, leaving 1 base not matched to a gene. Germline CDR1 SGHTA, CDR2 FQGNSA. CDR3 loop: CASSLVGGYNEQFF. The CDR3, as DNA: TGTGCCAGCAGCTTAGTGGGAGGGTACAATGAGCAGTTCTTC.

This clone has more than one count but fewer than ten. The V call is TRBV4-3, the J call TRBJ2-5; 11 bases agree with TRBD2. Trimming removed 0 bases from V and 3 bases from J; junction bases left unmatched: 0. Germline V gene sequence: CDR1 LGHNA, CDR2 YSLEER. The CDR3 consists of 15 residues. The DNA for the CDR3 is TGCGCCAGCAGCCAAGAACTAGCGGGGGAAGAGACCCAGTACTTC. It translates to CASSQELAGEETQYF.

The chain combines TRBV7-2 with TRBJ2-7; TRBD1 matches at 9 bases. CDR1 and CDR2 from the germline V gene are SGHTA and FQGNSA. V shed 4 bases and J 6 bases; nucleotides not matched to a gene: 4. This CDR3 spans 13 amino acids. The CDR3 sequence is CASSSRDRVEQYF. The CDR3 DNA reads as TGTGCCAGCAGCTCCCGGGACAGGGTCGAGCAGTACTTC.

This clone was found a few times. This sample includes further DNA sequences coding for the same CDR3. The chain recombines TRBV28 with TRBJ2-7; D is ambiguous. Trimming pared 4 bases from V and 4 bases from J, leaving 8 bases between. The CDR3 runs 12 residues. Germline V gene lookup returns CDR1 MDHEN and CDR2 SYDVKM. The CDR3: CASSSVTYEQYF. CDR3 coding DNA: TGTGCCAGCAGTTCGGTAACTTACGAGCAGTACTTC.

The chain employs TRBV9 and TRBJ2-7; 7 bases match TRBD2. Germline lookup yields CDR1 SGDLS and CDR2 YYNGEE. The length of the CDR3 is 13 residues. V was clipped by 1 base and J by 9 bases; unmatched bases: 7. Written as DNA, the CDR3 is TGTGCCAGCAGCGTAAGGGACTACGCCCGGCAGTACTTC. Its protein product is CASSVRDYARQYF.

The chain joins TRBV5-4 to TRBJ2-5; possible D gene TRBD1, 6 bases. The CDR3 spans 15 residues. V gave up 3 bases and J gave up 5 bases, with 17 bases separating them. CDR1 is SGHNT, CDR2 YYREEE, per germline (reference sequence). CDR3 DNA: TGTGCCAGCAGCTCCACGAAAGGGGGACGGGAGACCCAGTACTTC. Amino acids: CASSSTKGGRETQYF.

Points on this clone: An end of the junction does not agree with germline; a read error may underlie this. V usage is TRBV30 and J usage is TRBJ2-3; 7 bases map to TRBD1. The CDR3 totals 11 residues. Germline V CDR1 and CDR2: GTSNPN, SVGIG (reference sequence). The CDR3 DNA is TGTGCCTGGGCCGGGACAGCTACGCAGTATTTT. This sequence encodes CAWAGTATQYF.

The chain joins TRBV7-3 to TRBJ2-3, with 8 bases matching TRBD2. CDR1 is SGHTA and CDR2 is FQGTGA in the germline V gene. The CDR3 contains 16 residues. The V and J ends lost 5 bases and 4 bases, in that order; junction bases with no gene match: 11. CDR3 sequence (DNA): TGTGCCAGCAGCCTTTTAGGACTAGCATCGGCAGATACGCAGTATTTT. It translates to CASSLLGLASADTQYF.

This clone was picked up a small number of times. The genes are TRBV4-3 and TRBJ2-7; D possibly corresponds to TRBD1 (6 bases). Germline V gene lookup returns CDR1 LGHNA and CDR2 YSLEER. V lost 1 base, J lost 2 bases, and 9 bases lay in between. This CDR3 has 14 amino acids. CDR3 coding DNA: TGCGCCAGCAGCCAAGTTCGGACAGCCTACGAGCAGTACTTC. Its translation: CASSQVRTAYEQYF.